The 3 T cell receptor beta chains reported below all come from one sample, sequenced in a study of T-cell reconstitution after alpha-beta-depleted transplantation in children. Unique molecular identifiers were incorporated into the prepared TCRbeta library. In TCRdb, the PCR reads were re-called with MiXCR into one record per CDR3 protein. The repertoire includes 450,000 to 600,000 distinct CDR3 sequences, about 10% of them detected once, and 2% sits in the top ten. The sample consisted of PBMCs, taken before TCRalphabeta/CD19-depleted stem cell transplant. The origin of the receptors is a child under 10 years old with inherited bone marrow failure, due to receive a stem cell transplant.

The chain uses TRBV20-1 and TRBJ2-3; 14 bases match TRBD2. Germline CDR1 and CDR2: DFQATT and SNEGSKA (reference sequence). There are 15 residues in the CDR3. V shed 5 bases and J 4 bases; nucleotides not matched to a gene: 5. The CDR3 loop reads CSAPTSGREADTQYF. In DNA, the CDR3 is TGCAGTGCTCCGACTAGCGGGAGGGAGGCAGATACGCAGTATTTT.

This clonotype appeared many times. The chain joins TRBV5-1 to TRBJ2-1; tentatively, D is TRBD2 (6 bases). Per germline, CDR1 SGHRS and CDR2 YFSETQ. V was shortened by 0 bases and J by 2 bases, with 9 bases between the two germline ends. The CDR3 length is 15 residues. CDR3 region: CASSLVSGPYNEQFF. CDR3 bases: TGCGCCAGCAGCTTGGTTAGCGGACCCTACAATGAGCAGTTCTTC.

This clonotype occurred many times. CDR3 nucleotide sequence: TGTGCCAGCAGTCCCTCACTAGCGGGAGGGCCCAACACCGGGGAGCTGTTTTTT. This translates into CASSPSLAGGPNTGELFF. V usage is TRBV12-3 or TRBV12-4 and J usage is TRBJ2-2, with 13 nucleotides matching TRBD2. V was pared by 5 bases and J by 2 bases, with 8 bases of the junction left unmatched. CDR3 length: 18 residues.